A single sample is the source of the 12 T cell receptor beta chains below, sequenced in a study of shared clonotypes between healthy human individuals. Generated by immunoSEQ multiplex PCR, the TCRdb table keeps only in-frame clones and is missing some. This sample has hundreds of thousands of clones, with 74% found just once. The sequenced sample consisted of memory CD4+ T cells sorted from blood. Noted subset: CD45RA-negative fraction. These receptors originate from a woman aged 25 to 39 in good health.

V is TRBV9 and J is TRBJ2-5; TRBD2 matches at 12 bases. Germline values: CDR1 SGDLS, CDR2 YYNGEE. Trimming cost V 0 bases and J 0 bases; bases outside gene matches: 6. This CDR3 has 18 residues. The CDR3 sequence is CASSVARGLAGYQETQYF. CDR3 nucleotides: TGTGCCAGCAGCGTAGCTAGAGGACTAGCGGGATACCAAGAGACCCAGTACTTC.

The chain carries TRBV6-5 and TRBJ2-7; D ambiguous. The CDR3 is made up of 14 amino acids. Germline V gene sequence: CDR1 MNHEY, CDR2 SVGAGI. V was cut by 7 bases and J by 2 bases, with 15 bases left in between. The CDR3 is CASTRLSGAYEQYF. In DNA form, the CDR3 reads TGTGCCAGCACCAGACTGAGTGGGGCCTACGAGCAGTACTTC.

The J gene is TRBJ2-2, the V gene TRBV4-2; 7 nucleotides agree with TRBD2. CDR3 size: 17 residues. The junction had 13 bases not matched to a gene; V was cut back by 3 bases and J by 6 bases. Germline lookup yields CDR1 LGHNA and CDR2 YNFKEQ. The CDR3 is CASSQENGGGQSGELFF. In nucleotides, the CDR3 is TGTGCCAGCAGCCAGGAGAACGGGGGAGGGCAGTCCGGGGAGCTGTTTTTT.

The chain carries TRBV27 and TRBJ2-5; possible D gene TRBD2, 6 bases. Trimming removed 5 bases from V and 1 base from J, with 11 bases in between. This CDR3 has 14 residues. CDR1 and CDR2 from the germline V gene are MNHEY and SMNVEV (reference sequence). The CDR3 DNA reads as TGTGCCAGCAGTAGAGGAGGGAGCCAAGAGACCCAGTACTTC. The encoded protein is CASSRGGSQETQYF.

This sequence joins TRBV27 and TRBJ2-1; D possibly corresponds to TRBD2 (7 bases). The V and J ends lost 7 bases and 6 bases respectively, with 19 bases between them. This CDR3 spans 15 amino acids. Germline CDR1 is MNHEY and CDR2 is SMNVEV (reference sequence). The CDR3 loop is CASTDRGRALNEQFF. CDR3 sequence (DNA): TGTGCCAGCACCGATAGGGGGAGGGCCCTCAATGAGCAGTTCTTC.

The rearrangement uses TRBV19 and TRBJ1-5; TRBD1 agrees at 9 bases. This CDR3 has 17 amino acids. Losses at the gene ends were 0 bases for V and 7 bases for J; bases not matched to a gene: 10. Germline CDR1 reads LNHDA; CDR2 reads SQIVND (reference sequence). CDR3 residues: CASSIDHGTGFWQPQHF. The CDR3 region has the DNA TGTGCCAGTAGTATAGATCACGGGACAGGGTTTTGGCAGCCCCAGCATTTT.

The genes are TRBV29-1 and TRBJ2-5; D is undetermined. The germline gives CDR1 SQVTM, CDR2 ANQGSEA. Trimming cost V 3 bases and J 2 bases, with 7 bases left between them. There are 12 residues in the CDR3. CDR3 residues: CSVDKQQETQYF. The CDR3 region has the DNA TGCAGCGTTGATAAACAGCAAGAGACCCAGTACTTC.

This clone was found once. The V and J genes are TRBV10-3 and TRBJ2-7; perhaps TRBD1 as D (5 bases). Germline V gene sequence: CDR1 ENHRY, CDR2 SYGVKD. V was trimmed by 0 bases and J by 7 bases, leaving 7 bases between them. This CDR3 contains 12 residues. CDR3 loop: CAISESKGEQYF. DNA of the CDR3: TGTGCCATCAGTGAGTCTAAGGGGGAGCAGTACTTC.

The gene calls are TRBV27 and TRBJ2-5, with a weak D call TRBD1 (5 bases). Germline V CDR1 and CDR2: MNHEY, SMNVEV (reference sequence). This CDR3 has 15 amino acids. Trimming cost V 3 bases and J 1 base, with 12 bases left between them. The CDR3 spells CASSLMQGIQETQYF. In DNA, the CDR3 is TGTGCCAGCAGTTTGATGCAGGGTATCCAAGAGACCCAGTACTTC.

The J gene is TRBJ2-5, the V gene TRBV2; D assignment may be TRBD1 or TRBD2 (5 bases each). Trimming shortened V by 7 bases and J by 2 bases, and 8 bases separated the two germline ends. This CDR3 spans 12 amino acids. The germline gives CDR1 SNHLY, CDR2 FYNNEI. The CDR3 is CASTGLQETQYF. The CDR3 coding sequence is TGTGCCAGCACGGGGCTTCAAGAGACCCAGTACTTC.

The V and J genes are TRBV11-2 and TRBJ2-7, with no clear D. The CDR3 has 14 amino acids. Trimming left V 1 base short and J 3 bases short, with 10 bases between. Germline lookup yields CDR1 SGHAT and CDR2 FQNNGV. CDR3 DNA: TGTGCCAGCAGCTTAGTTTCAGTTAGCTACGAGCAGTACTTC. Translated: CASSLVSVSYEQYF.

This clone was seen a handful of times. The chain has TRBV29-1 and TRBJ1-5; TRBD1 matches 7 bases. This CDR3 has 15 amino acids. Trimming took 4 bases from V and 0 from J; bases not matched to a gene: 6. Per the germline V gene, CDR1 is SQVTM and CDR2 is ANQGSEA. CDR3 sequence reads: CSVGTGESSNQPQHF. CDR3 nucleotides: TGCAGCGTTGGAACAGGGGAGAGTAGCAATCAGCCCCAGCATTTT.